The 4 T cell receptor beta chains listed next were all sequenced from one sample in a study of cytomegalovirus exposure and HLA in healthy donors. The PCR had 60 Vbeta and 13 Jbeta primers. Some clones are missing from TCRdb's copy, which holds only in-frame ones; the method was immunoSEQ multiplex PCR. The sample holds 130,000 or so clones, 65% to 80% seen once. Sequencing was performed on PBMCs. The receptors originated from a woman aged 35 to 49 in good health and CMV-seropositive.

This clone came up a few times. The V gene is TRBV2, the J gene TRBJ1-4; the D is unclear. CDR1 and CDR2 from the germline V gene are SNHLY and FYNNEI. This CDR3 contains 13 residues. The ends were cut back, 5 bases at V and 8 bases at J, with 12 bases in the middle. CDR3: CASSSHPGEKLFF. The CDR3 nucleotides are TGTGCCAGCAGTAGTCACCCCGGGGAAAAACTGTTTTTT.

This chain connects TRBV7-2 to TRBJ2-3; possibly TRBD2 for D (6 bases). CDR1 SGHTA and CDR2 FQGNSA come from the germline V gene. The V end lost 1 base, the J end lost 4 bases, and 9 bases lay between the germline ends. The CDR3 runs 14 residues. CDR3 sequence (DNA): TGTGCCAGCAGCTTAGAGACTAGATCAGATACGCAGTATTTT. It specifies CASSLETRSDTQYF.

This clone was recorded only once. The genes are TRBV5-4 and TRBJ2-1; D is unresolved. Deletions cut 3 bases from V and 4 bases from J, with 11 bases between. Germline lookup yields CDR1 SGHNT and CDR2 YYREEE (reference sequence). The CDR3 length is 14 residues. CDR3 amino acids: CASSSPTLYNEQFF. CDR3 coding DNA: TGTGCCAGCAGCTCCCCGACACTGTACAATGAGCAGTTCTTC.

The chain carries TRBV7-9 and TRBJ2-5; 7 positions match TRBD2. Germline lookup yields CDR1 SEHNR and CDR2 FQNEAQ (reference sequence). With 2 bases clipped from V and 3 bases from J, the junction kept 6 bases outside the gene matches. This CDR3 has 15 amino acids. Here the CDR3 reads CASSLRGRAEETQYF. Here the CDR3 DNA reads TGTGCCAGCAGCTTACGAGGGAGGGCCGAAGAGACCCAGTACTTC.